Only a few counts were recorded for the clone carrying this T cell receptor (beta chain). Its antigen is not known. The source of the sample is a study of T-cell memory formation after mild COVID-19. Whole-study findings and limits: A second wave expanding day 15 to 37 was CD4+-biased; contracting clones were balanced. A subset of responding clones appeared in pre-infection memory, suggesting cross-reactive memory joined. The main location of contracting CD4+ clones was CM and EM, and that of contracting CD8+ clones was EMRA.

TCRdb re-called the 5' RACE reads through MiXCR, storing one row per CDR3 protein. This table holds some 200,000 distinct CDR3 sequences, around 9.1% found once. The sequencing input was PBMCs or a T cell subset sorted from them (not recorded which). The receptor's source is a man aged 18 to 35 who had mild COVID-19 (a few samples of this study predate the infection). Cell type and time point are not known.

The CDR3 coding sequence is TGTGCCACCAGCAGAGGTGGAGCGGGGGGGAACTACGAGCAGTACGTC. It is translated as CATSRGGAGGNYEQYV. The rearrangement joins TRBV15 to TRBJ2-7; 10 nucleotides agree with TRBD2. From germline, CDR1 is LNHNV and CDR2 YYDKDF (reference sequence). The CDR3 spans 16 residues. Trimming removed 1 base from V and 3 bases from J; junction bases left unmatched: 6.